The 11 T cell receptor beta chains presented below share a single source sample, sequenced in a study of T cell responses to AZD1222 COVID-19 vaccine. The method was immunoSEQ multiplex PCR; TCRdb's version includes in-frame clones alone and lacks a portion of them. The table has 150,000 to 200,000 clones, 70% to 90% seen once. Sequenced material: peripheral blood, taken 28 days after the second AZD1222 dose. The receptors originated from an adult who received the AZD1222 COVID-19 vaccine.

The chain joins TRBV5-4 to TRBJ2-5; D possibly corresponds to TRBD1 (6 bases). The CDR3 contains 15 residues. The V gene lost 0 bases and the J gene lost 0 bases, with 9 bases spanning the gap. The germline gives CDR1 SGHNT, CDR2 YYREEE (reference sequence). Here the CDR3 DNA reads TGTGCCAGCAGCTTGGCTGGACAGAACCAAGAGACCCAGTACTTC. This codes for CASSLAGQNQETQYF.

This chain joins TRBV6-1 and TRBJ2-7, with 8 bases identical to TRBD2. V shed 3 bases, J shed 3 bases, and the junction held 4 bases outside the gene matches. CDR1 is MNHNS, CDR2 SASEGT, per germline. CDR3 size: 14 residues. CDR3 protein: CASSDPSGSYEQYF. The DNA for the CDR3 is TGTGCCAGCAGTGATCCCAGCGGGAGCTACGAGCAGTACTTC.

The CDR3 DNA sequence: TGTGCCAGCAGCGCTAGCGGGATCACAGATACGCAGTATTTT. It translates to CASSASGITDTQYF. This chain uses TRBV7-9 with TRBJ2-3; 9 nucleotides align to TRBD2. Trimming removed 5 bases from V and 2 bases from J; junction bases left unmatched: 2. The germline gives CDR1 SEHNR, CDR2 FQNEAQ (reference sequence). The CDR3 spans 14 residues.

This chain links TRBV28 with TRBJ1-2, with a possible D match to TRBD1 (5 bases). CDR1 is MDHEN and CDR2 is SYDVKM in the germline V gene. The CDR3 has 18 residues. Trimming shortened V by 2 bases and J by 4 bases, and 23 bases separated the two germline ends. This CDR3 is CASSLRRTSLLFPYGYTF. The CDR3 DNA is TGTGCCAGCAGTTTAAGGCGGACAAGCCTACTGTTTCCCTATGGCTACACCTTC.

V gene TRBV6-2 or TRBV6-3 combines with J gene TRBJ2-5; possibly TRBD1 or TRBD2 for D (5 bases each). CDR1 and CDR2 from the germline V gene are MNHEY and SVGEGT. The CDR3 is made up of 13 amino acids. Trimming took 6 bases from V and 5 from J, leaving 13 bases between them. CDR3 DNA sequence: TGTGCCAGCAGCCGGGACGTGGGCGAGACCCAGTACTTC. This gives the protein CASSRDVGETQYF.

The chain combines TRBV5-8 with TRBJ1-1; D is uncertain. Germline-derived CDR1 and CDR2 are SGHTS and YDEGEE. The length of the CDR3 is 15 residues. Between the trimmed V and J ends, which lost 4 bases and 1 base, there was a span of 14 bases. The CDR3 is CASSIDPRRNTEAFF. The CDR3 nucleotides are TGTGCCAGCAGCATAGATCCCCGGAGGAACACTGAAGCTTTCTTT.

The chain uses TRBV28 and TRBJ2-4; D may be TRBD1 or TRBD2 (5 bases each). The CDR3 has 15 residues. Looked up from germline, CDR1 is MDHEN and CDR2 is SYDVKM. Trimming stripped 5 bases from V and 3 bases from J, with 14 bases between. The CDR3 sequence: CASSAQEGYKNIQYF. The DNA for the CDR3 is TGTGCCAGCAGTGCGCAAGAGGGGTACAAAAACATTCAGTACTTC.

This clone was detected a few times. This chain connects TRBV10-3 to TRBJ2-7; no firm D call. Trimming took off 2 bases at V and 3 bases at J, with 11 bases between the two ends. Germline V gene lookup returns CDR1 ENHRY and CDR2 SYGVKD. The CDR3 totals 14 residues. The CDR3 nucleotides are TGTGCCATCAGTGAGCCCCGGCAAGGCTACGAGCAGTACTTC. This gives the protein CAISEPRQGYEQYF.

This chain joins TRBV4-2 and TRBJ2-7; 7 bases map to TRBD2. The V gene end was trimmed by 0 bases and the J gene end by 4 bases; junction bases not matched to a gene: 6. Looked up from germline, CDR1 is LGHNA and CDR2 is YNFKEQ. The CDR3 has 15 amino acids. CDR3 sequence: CASSQEGGSNYEQYF. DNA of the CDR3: TGTGCCAGCAGCCAAGAGGGCGGGAGCAATTACGAGCAGTACTTC.

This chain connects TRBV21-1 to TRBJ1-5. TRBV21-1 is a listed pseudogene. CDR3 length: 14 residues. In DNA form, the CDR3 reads TGTGCCAGCAGCAAAACCGGGTCCCATCAGCCCCAGCATTTT. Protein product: CASSKTGSHQPQHF.

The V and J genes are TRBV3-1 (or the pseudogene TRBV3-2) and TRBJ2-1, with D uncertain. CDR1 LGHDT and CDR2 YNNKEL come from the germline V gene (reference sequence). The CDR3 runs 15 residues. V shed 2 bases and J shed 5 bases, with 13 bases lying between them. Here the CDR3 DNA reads TGTGCCAGCAGCCAACTCGAGAGCAGACACAATGAGCAGTTCTTC. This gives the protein CASSQLESRHNEQFF.